This T cell receptor (beta chain) was found in a study of cytotoxic CD8 clonotypes in ibrutinib-treated CLL. Study-level background: Patients gave response samples after a median approximately eleven months of treatment, range 6 to 36. Study results and limitations: Public clonotypes proved infrequent, and on treatment they shrank or remained steady. A rise in clonality was seen at ibrutinib response, and a fall back toward baseline was seen at progression. Investigators sampled sustained-remission and progressing patients at differing times.

Produced via immunoSEQ multiplex PCR; TCRdb's table is partial and in-frame only. The sample has just over 200,000 clones, 79% seen once. Turning to this clone: The target antigen is unknown.

The sample in question was PBMCs, obtained after 12 months of ibrutinib treatment. This TCR was recovered from a human donor with chronic lymphocytic leukemia.

The CDR3 region is CATSTAGSYNEKLFF. Written as DNA, the CDR3 is TGTGCCACCAGCACCGCGGGGTCTTACAATGAAAAACTGTTTTTT. V usage is TRBV15 and J usage is TRBJ1-4; D ambiguous. The CDR3 length is 15 residues. Germline V gene sequence: CDR1 LNHNV, CDR2 YYDKDF (reference sequence). Trimming left V 4 bases short and J 5 bases short, with 14 bases between. Complete variable domain (other parts from reference TRBV15 and TRBJ1-4): DAMVIQNPRYQVTQFGKPVTLSCSQTLNHNVMYWYQQKSSQAPKLLFHYYDKDFNNEADTPDNFQSRRPNTSFCFLDIRSPGLGDTAMYLCATSTAGSYNEKLFFGSGTQLSVL.